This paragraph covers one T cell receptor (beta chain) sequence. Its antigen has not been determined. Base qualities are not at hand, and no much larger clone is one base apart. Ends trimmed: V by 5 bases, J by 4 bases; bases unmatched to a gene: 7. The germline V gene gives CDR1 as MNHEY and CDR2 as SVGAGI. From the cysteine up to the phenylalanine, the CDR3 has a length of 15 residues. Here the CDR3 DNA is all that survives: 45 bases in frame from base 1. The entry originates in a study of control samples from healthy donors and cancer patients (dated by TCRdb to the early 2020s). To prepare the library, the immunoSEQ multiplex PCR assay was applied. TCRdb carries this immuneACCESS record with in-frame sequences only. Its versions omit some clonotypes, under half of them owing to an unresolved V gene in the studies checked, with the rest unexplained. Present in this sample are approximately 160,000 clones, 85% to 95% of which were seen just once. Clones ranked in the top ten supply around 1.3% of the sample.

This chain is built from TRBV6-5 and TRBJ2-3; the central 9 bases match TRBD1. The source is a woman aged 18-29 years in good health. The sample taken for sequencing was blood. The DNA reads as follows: TGTGCCAGCAGTAAACAGGGGGCCAGATCAGATACGCAGTATTTT. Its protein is CASSKQGARSDTQYF.